This entry describes one TCR beta chain. Its specificity is not known. The entry originates in a study of type 1 and type 2 diabetes patients. The overall study: From PBMCs, CD4+ and CD8+ T cells were isolated by magnetic microbeads.

Findings and limits, study-wide: In CD4+ and CD8+ T cells, type 2 diabetes diversity exceeded type 1.

There are 13 residues in the CDR3. Trimming removed 1 base from V and 7 bases from J, with 14 bases in between. CDR1 GTSNPN and CDR2 SVGIG come from the germline V gene (reference sequence). PCR was run on genomic DNA. The TCR beta CDR3 region was amplified using 30 forward and 13 reverse primers. TCRdb redid the calling of the multiplex PCR reads with MiXCR, one entry per CDR3 protein. In the table there are about 250,000 distinct CDR3 sequences, 45% to 60% of which are singletons. The chain employs TRBV30 and TRBJ2-7, with D uncertain. The receptor was derived from a man aged 18 to 29 with type 2 diabetes. The sample consisted of peripheral blood mononuclear cells (PBMCs). Here the CDR3 reads CAWSGRVMWEQYF. Here the CDR3 DNA reads TGTGCCTGGAGTGGAAGGGTGATGTGGGAGCAGTACTTC. The complete variable domain, with remaining parts taken from reference TRBV30 and TRBJ2-7, reads SQTIHQWPATLVQPVGSPLSLECTVEGTSNPNLYWYRQAAGRGLQLLFYSVGIGQISSEVPQNLSASRPQDRQFILSSKKLLLSDSGFYLCAWSGRVMWEQYFGPGTRLTVT.